The 14 T cell receptor beta chains below were found in one sample sequenced in a study of beta chain features in type 1 diabetes. Investigators reverse transcribed all isolated RNA, so they sequenced expressed TCRB transcripts. Some clones are missing from TCRdb's copy, which holds only in-frame ones; the method was immunoSEQ multiplex PCR. Altogether 250,000 to 300,000 clones are present, around 7.8% being singletons, with the ten largest covering over 0.8%. The sample was central memory CD4+ T cells from blood. These TCRs come from a woman under 30 in good health.

This clone was picked up a small number of times. The rearrangement joins TRBV5-5 to TRBJ1-1; D gene unclear. From germline, CDR1 is SGHKS and CDR2 YYEKEE (reference sequence). The length of the CDR3 is 13 residues. The ends were cut back, 3 bases at V and 3 bases at J, with 9 bases in the middle. CDR3 coding DNA: TGTGCCAGCAGCTCGGCTCAGTACACTGAAGCTTTCTTT. Residues: CASSSAQYTEAFF.

This clone has more than one count but fewer than ten. The rearrangement links TRBV19 to TRBJ2-7, with D uncertain. V lost 3 bases, J lost 6 bases, and 9 bases lay in between. Germline CDR1 is LNHDA and CDR2 is SQIVND (reference sequence). This CDR3 spans 12 amino acids. The DNA of the CDR3 is TGTGCCAGTAGTATGGGTGGATGCGAGCAGTACGTC. Residues: CASSMGGCEQYV.

This clone was picked up a small number of times. The chain combines TRBV7-9 with TRBJ1-1, with TRBD1 as a possible D gene (5 bases). The V end was cut by 7 bases, the J end by 0 bases, with 12 bases between. Germline loops: CDR1 SEHNR, CDR2 FQNEAQ (reference sequence). The CDR3 contains 14 residues. CDR3 region: CASTLGRMNTEAFF. CDR3 nucleotides: TGTGCCAGCACCTTGGGGCGGATGAACACTGAAGCTTTCTTT.

This clone was seen a few times. The chain combines TRBV4-3 with TRBJ1-1; D call uncertain. The CDR3 has 13 amino acids. The V gene lost 4 bases and the J gene lost 5 bases, with 11 bases spanning the gap. The germline V gene has CDR1 LGHNA and CDR2 YSLEER. The CDR3 loop is CASSLNAGTEAFF. The DNA of the CDR3 is TGCGCCAGCAGCCTCAACGCGGGGACTGAAGCTTTCTTT.

In this sample, this clone turned up once. The J gene is TRBJ2-3, the V gene TRBV4-2; TRBD2 agrees at 10 bases. Looked up from germline, CDR1 is LGHNA and CDR2 is YNFKEQ. This CDR3 has 21 amino acids. After removal of 0 bases from V and 2 bases from J, the junction contained 17 bases not matched to a gene. This CDR3 is CASSQDWGRSSGGKDTDTQYF. The CDR3 region has the DNA TGTGCCAGCAGCCAAGATTGGGGGCGGTCTAGCGGGGGAAAGGACACAGATACGCAGTATTTT.

The chain is built from TRBV9 and TRBJ1-1, with D hard to call. Germline V CDR1 and CDR2: SGDLS, YYNGEE. V was pared by 0 bases and J by 6 bases, with 9 bases between. This CDR3 is built from 13 residues. The CDR3 region is CASSVAQAAEAFF. The CDR3 region has the DNA TGTGCCAGCAGCGTAGCCCAGGCCGCTGAAGCTTTCTTT.

This chain connects TRBV4-3 to TRBJ2-7; unclear D gene. The germline V gene has CDR1 LGHNA and CDR2 YSLEER. This CDR3 comprises 14 residues. The germline V and J ends were trimmed by 8 bases and 0 bases, with 14 bases remaining between them. DNA of the CDR3: TGCGCCAGCTCATTAGAATTTAGCTCCTACGAGCAGTACTTC. Translating it yields CASSLEFSSYEQYF.

The chain carries TRBV27 and TRBJ1-1, with D unclear. The length of the CDR3 is 13 residues. The germline gives CDR1 MNHEY, CDR2 SMNVEV (reference sequence). V dropped 5 bases and J dropped 1 base, with 8 bases sitting between them. The CDR3 spells CASSSLANTEAFF. The DNA of the CDR3 is TGTGCCAGCAGTAGTTTAGCGAACACTGAAGCTTTCTTT.

This clone was seen only a few times. V and J are TRBV2 and TRBJ2-5; TRBD2 aligns across 8 bases. CDR3 length: 16 residues. V was pared by 6 bases and J by 7 bases, with 16 bases of the junction left unmatched. Germline V CDR1 and CDR2: SNHLY, FYNNEI. DNA for the CDR3: TGTGCCAGCAGGGTTTCTAGCGGGTCTAAACATGGGACCCAGTACTTC. It encodes CASRVSSGSKHGTQYF. Based on the CDR3 plus reference TRBV2 and TRBJ2-5, the full variable domain is EPEVTQTPSHQVTQMGQEVILRCVPISNHLYFYWYRQILGQKVEFLVSFYNNEISEKSEIFDDQFSVERPDGSNFTLKIRSTKLEDSAMYFCASRVSSGSKHGTQYFGPGTRLLVL.

This clone turned up a few times. Mismatch with germline at one junction end may stem from a read error. This rearrangement joins TRBV7-9 to TRBJ2-3, with 13 bases aligning to TRBD2. This CDR3 spans 15 amino acids. Per the germline V gene, CDR1 is SEHNR and CDR2 is FQNEAQ (reference sequence). Here the CDR3 DNA reads TGTGCCAGCAGATTAGGGACTAGCGGGGTGGATACGCAGTATTTT. Its translation: CASRLGTSGVDTQYF.

This chain uses TRBV11-2 with TRBJ1-2; a weak D match, TRBD1 (6 bases). With 5 bases removed from V and 4 bases from J, the gap between germline ends came to 17 bases. The V gene's germline CDR1 is SGHAT and CDR2 FQNNGV. CDR3 size: 15 residues. CDR3: CASSTKGGAIYGYTF. The CDR3, as DNA: TGTGCCAGCAGCACAAAAGGGGGGGCCATCTATGGCTACACCTTC.

This clone has ten or more counts. The chain has TRBV5-4 and TRBJ2-7, with 10 bases aligning to TRBD1. In germline, CDR1 is SGHNT, CDR2 YYREEE (reference sequence). The CDR3 runs 15 residues. The trim removed 1 base at V and 9 bases at J, leaving 10 bases unmatched. This chain's CDR3 is CASSLSGQGNFMQYF. CDR3 nucleotides: TGTGCCAGCAGCTTGTCGGGACAGGGGAACTTTATGCAGTACTTC.

This clone was observed many times. The chain links TRBV7-8 to TRBJ2-5; TRBD1 aligns across 7 bases. From germline, CDR1 is SGHVS and CDR2 FQNEAQ. After removal of 4 bases from V and 5 bases from J, the junction contained 10 bases not matched to a gene. The CDR3 loop spans 15 amino acids. CDR3 bases: TGTGCCAGCAGCTCCTCCAGGGGGTATGAGGAGACCCAGTACTTC. Amino acid sequence: CASSSSRGYEETQYF. Supplemented by reference TRBV7-8 and TRBJ2-5, the full variable domain reads GAGVSQSPRYKVAKRGQDVALRCDPISGHVSLFWYQQALGQGPEFLTYFQNEAQLDKSGLPSDRFFAERPEGSVSTLKIQRTQQEDSAVYLCASSSSRGYEETQYFGPGTRLLVL.

This clone has just a few counts. The genes are TRBV27 and TRBJ1-2; D is unresolved. Germline V gives CDR1 MNHEY, CDR2 SMNVEV (reference sequence). The ends were cut back, 4 bases at V and 8 bases at J, with 11 bases in the middle. The CDR3 is made up of 12 amino acids. CDR3 nucleotide sequence: TGTGCCAGCAGTTCTAACTCATGGGGCTACACCTTC. Residues: CASSSNSWGYTF.